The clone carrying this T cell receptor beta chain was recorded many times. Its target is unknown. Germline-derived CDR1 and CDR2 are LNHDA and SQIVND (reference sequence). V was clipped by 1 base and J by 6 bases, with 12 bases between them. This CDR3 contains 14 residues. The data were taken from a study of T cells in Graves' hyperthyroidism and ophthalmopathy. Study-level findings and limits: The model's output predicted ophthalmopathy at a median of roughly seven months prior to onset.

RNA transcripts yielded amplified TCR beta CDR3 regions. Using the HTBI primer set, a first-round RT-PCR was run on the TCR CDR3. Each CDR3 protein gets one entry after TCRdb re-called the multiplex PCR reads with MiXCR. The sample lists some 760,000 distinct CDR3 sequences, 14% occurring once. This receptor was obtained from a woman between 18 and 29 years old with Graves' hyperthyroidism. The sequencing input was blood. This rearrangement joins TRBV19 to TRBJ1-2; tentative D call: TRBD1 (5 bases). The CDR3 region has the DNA TGTGCCAGTAGTATAGGATGGGGGATCAATGGCTACACCTTC. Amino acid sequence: CASSIGWGINGYTF.